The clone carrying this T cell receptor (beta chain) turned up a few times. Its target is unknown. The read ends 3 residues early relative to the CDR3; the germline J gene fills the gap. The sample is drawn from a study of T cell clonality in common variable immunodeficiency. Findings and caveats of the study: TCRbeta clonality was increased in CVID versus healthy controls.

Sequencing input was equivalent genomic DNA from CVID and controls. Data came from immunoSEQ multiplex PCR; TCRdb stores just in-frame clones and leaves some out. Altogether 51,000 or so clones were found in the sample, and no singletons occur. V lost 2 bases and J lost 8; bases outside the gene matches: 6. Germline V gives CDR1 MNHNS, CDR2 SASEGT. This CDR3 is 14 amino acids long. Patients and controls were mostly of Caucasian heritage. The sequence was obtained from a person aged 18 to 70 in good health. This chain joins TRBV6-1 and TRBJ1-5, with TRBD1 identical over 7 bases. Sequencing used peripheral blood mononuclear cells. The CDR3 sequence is CASSETTGPEPQHF. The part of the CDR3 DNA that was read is TGTGCCAGCAGTGAAACGACAGGGCCGGAGCCC.